What follows are 13 T cell receptor beta chains derived from one specimen sequenced in a study of post-analysis software for immune sequencing data. Broader study findings: In patients, about five TRBV segments were more frequent than in controls, with TRBV5-6, TRBV5-1 and TRBV20-1 among them.

TCR beta cDNA libraries had unique molecular identifiers. TCRdb analysed the PCR reads with MiXCR anew, one entry per CDR3 protein. The data hold hundreds of thousands of distinct CDR3 sequences, with roughly 45% observed a single time. No antigen has been identified for these receptors. The sequencing input was blood. Receptor source: a girl aged 10-17 years with multiple sclerosis.

In nucleotides, the CDR3 is TGTGCCAGCAGCTTAGGGACTAGCGGGACCCGCGACGAGCAGTACTTC. Its translation is CASSLGTSGTRDEQYF. V and J are TRBV11-2 and TRBJ2-7; 12 bases match TRBD2. There are 16 residues in the CDR3. Germline CDR1 reads SGHAT; CDR2 reads FQNNGV. The J segment lost 5 bases and the V segment lost 1 base, leaving 6 bases of the junction unmatched.

For this clonotype: One end of the junction does not line up with germline, which may come from a read error. V is TRBV12-3 or TRBV12-4 and J is TRBJ2-7, with D possibly matching TRBD2 (6 bases). The assigned J gene may be wrong: the sequence end matches TRBJ2-4 better. The length of the CDR3 is 14 residues. In nucleotides, the CDR3 is TGTACCAGCAGACAGACCGGGGGAATAAACATTCAGTACTTC. As protein: CTSRQTGGINIQYF.

In DNA form, the CDR3 reads TGCGCCAGCAGCGCGACTTGGACTAGCACAGATACGCAGTATTTT. It is translated as CASSATWTSTDTQYF. The chain carries TRBV5-1 and TRBJ2-3; D perhaps matches TRBD2 (5 bases). The CDR3 extends over 15 amino acids. The ends were cut back, 4 bases at V and 0 bases at J, with 12 bases in the middle. Germline CDR1 is SGHRS and CDR2 is YFSETQ.

V usage is TRBV5-5 and J usage is TRBJ1-1; D gene unclear. CDR3 length equals 14 residues. With 2 bases removed from V and 6 bases from J, the gap between germline ends came to 14 bases. Germline lookup yields CDR1 SGHKS and CDR2 YYEKEE (reference sequence). CDR3 residues: CASSFPEGWSEAFF. Written as DNA, the CDR3 is TGTGCCAGCAGCTTTCCTGAGGGTTGGTCTGAAGCTTTCTTT.

The chain links TRBV3-1 to TRBJ2-2; D unclear. From germline, CDR1 is LGHDT and CDR2 YNNKEL (reference sequence). The CDR3 is made up of 16 amino acids. Trimming cost V 1 base and J 0 bases, with 9 bases left between them. In DNA, the CDR3 is TGTGCCAGCAGCCAAGTTTTACTCACGAACACCGGGGAGCTGTTTTTT. It yields the protein CASSQVLLTNTGELFF. Looking up the rest from reference TRBV3-1 and TRBJ2-2 gives the full variable domain: DTAVSQTPKYLVTQMGNDKSIKCEQNLGHDTMYWYKQDSKKFLKIMFSYNNKELIINETVPNRFSPKSPDKAHLNLHINSLELGDSAVYFCASSQVLLTNTGELFFGEGSRLTVL.

V usage is TRBV10-3 and J usage is TRBJ2-7; D is undetermined. Germline V gives CDR1 ENHRY, CDR2 SYGVKD. V was trimmed by 6 bases and J by 3 bases, leaving 15 bases between them. The CDR3 covers 14 residues. In DNA form, the CDR3 reads TGTGCCATCAGACCGGGCCCCCGTAGCTACGAGCAGTACTTC. As protein: CAIRPGPRSYEQYF.

This clonotype was counted only a few times. The chain is built from TRBV6-1 and TRBJ2-7; no clear D gene. The CDR3 runs 12 residues. Germline CDR1 and CDR2: MNHNS and SASEGT. With 6 bases removed from V and 2 bases from J, the gap between germline ends came to 8 bases. The DNA of the CDR3 is TGTGCCAGCAGGGCGAGCCCCTACGAGCAGTACTTC. Translating gives CASRASPYEQYF.

Here the CDR3 reads CASREQGGNSPLHF. The CDR3 nucleotides read TGTGCCAGCAGGGAACAGGGAGGAAATTCACCCCTCCACTTT. The chain uses TRBV2 and TRBJ1-6; TRBD1 is a possible D gene (6 bases). This CDR3 spans 14 amino acids. The germline V and J ends were trimmed by 6 bases and 7 bases, with 13 bases remaining between them. CDR1 is SNHLY, CDR2 FYNNEI, per germline. The full variable domain, completed using reference TRBV2 and TRBJ1-6, is EPEVTQTPSHQVTQMGQEVILRCVPISNHLYFYWYRQILGQKVEFLVSFYNNEISEKSEIFDDQFSVERPDGSNFTLKIRSTKLEDSAMYFCASREQGGNSPLHFGNGTRLTVT.

This clonotype has a handful of counts. The chain joins TRBV12-3 or TRBV12-4 to TRBJ2-7; 8 nucleotides line up with TRBD2. J was trimmed by 5 bases and V by 3 bases; bases with no gene match: 9. This CDR3 has 15 residues. CDR3 sequence (DNA): TGTGCCAGCAGTTTTTGGGGACTAGGTGTGAACGAGCAGTACTTC. Amino acids: CASSFWGLGVNEQYF.

To note about this clonotype: One end of the junction fails to match germline, which may point to a read error. The rearrangement links TRBV10-3 to TRBJ2-7; D gene ambiguous. CDR1 and CDR2 from the germline V gene are ENHRY and SYGVKD. The CDR3 length is 11 residues. The CDR3 spells CAIRNSYERYF. DNA of the CDR3: TGTGCCATCAGAAACTCCTACGAGCGGTACTTC.

The chain has TRBV3-1 and TRBJ2-1; 12 bases are a match to TRBD2. CDR1 and CDR2 from the germline V gene are LGHDT and YNNKEL (reference sequence). The CDR3 contains 16 residues. Losses at the gene ends were 2 bases for V and 10 bases for J; bases not matched to a gene: 9. Here the CDR3 reads CASSQMRLAGDREQFF. In DNA form, the CDR3 reads TGTGCCAGCAGCCAAATGAGACTAGCGGGAGATCGGGAGCAGTTCTTC.

This clonotype has a handful of counts. This chain uses TRBV12-3 or TRBV12-4 with TRBJ1-1, with D possibly TRBD1 on 6 matching bases. The CDR3 contains 13 residues. V was trimmed by 3 bases and J by 5 bases, leaving 10 bases between them. The CDR3 region is CASSFTGSTEAFF. DNA of the CDR3: TGTGCCAGCAGTTTTACAGGGTCGACTGAAGCTTTCTTT.

The chain is built from TRBV7-6 and TRBJ2-3, with 12 nucleotides matching TRBD2. The CDR3 sequence is 16 residues long. Looked up from germline, CDR1 is SGHVS and CDR2 is FNYEAQ. The V gene end was trimmed by 5 bases and the J gene end by 6 bases; junction bases not matched to a gene: 9. The CDR3 sequence: CASSEMTSGRLDTQYF. DNA of the CDR3: TGTGCCAGCAGCGAAATGACTAGCGGGAGACTCGATACGCAGTATTTT.